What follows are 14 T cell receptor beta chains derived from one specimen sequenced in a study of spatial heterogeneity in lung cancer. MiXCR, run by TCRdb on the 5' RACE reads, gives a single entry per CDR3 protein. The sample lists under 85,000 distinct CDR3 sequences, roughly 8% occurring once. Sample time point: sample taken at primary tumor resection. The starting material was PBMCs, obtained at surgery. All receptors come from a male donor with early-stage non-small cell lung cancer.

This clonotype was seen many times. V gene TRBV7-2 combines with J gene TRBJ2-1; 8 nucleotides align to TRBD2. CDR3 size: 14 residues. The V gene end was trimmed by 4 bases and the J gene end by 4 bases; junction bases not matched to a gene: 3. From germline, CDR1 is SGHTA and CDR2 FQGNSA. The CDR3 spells CASSSSGFYNEQFF. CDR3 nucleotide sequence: TGTGCCAGCAGCTCTAGCGGGTTTTACAATGAGCAGTTCTTC.

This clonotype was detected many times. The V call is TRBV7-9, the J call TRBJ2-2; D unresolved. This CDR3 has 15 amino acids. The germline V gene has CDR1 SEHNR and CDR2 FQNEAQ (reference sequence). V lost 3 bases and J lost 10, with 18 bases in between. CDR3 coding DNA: TGTGCCAGCAGCTTTGTTCCGGGCCTTCGAGAGGAGCTGTTTTTT. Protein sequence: CASSFVPGLREELFF.

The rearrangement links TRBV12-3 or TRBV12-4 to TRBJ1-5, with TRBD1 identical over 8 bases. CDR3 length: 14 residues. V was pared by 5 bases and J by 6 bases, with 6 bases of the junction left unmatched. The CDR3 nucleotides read TGTGCCAGCAGTAGACAGGGGAATGGTCAGCCCCAGCATTTT. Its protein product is CASSRQGNGQPQHF.

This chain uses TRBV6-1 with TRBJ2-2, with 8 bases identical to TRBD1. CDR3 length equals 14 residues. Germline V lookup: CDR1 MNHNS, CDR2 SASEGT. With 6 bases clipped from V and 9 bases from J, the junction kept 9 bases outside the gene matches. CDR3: CASSDLRQGRELFF. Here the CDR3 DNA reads TGTGCCAGCAGCGACTTACGACAGGGGAGGGAGCTGTTTTTT.

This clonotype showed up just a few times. CDR3 region: CAWRRSSGNTIYF. CDR3 nucleotide sequence: TGTGCCTGGAGAAGAAGCTCTGGAAACACCATATATTTT. The genes are TRBV30 and TRBJ1-3; the D is unclear. Per germline, CDR1 GTSNPN and CDR2 SVGIG (reference sequence). This CDR3 has 13 amino acids. Deletions cut 3 bases from V and 0 bases from J, with 6 bases between.

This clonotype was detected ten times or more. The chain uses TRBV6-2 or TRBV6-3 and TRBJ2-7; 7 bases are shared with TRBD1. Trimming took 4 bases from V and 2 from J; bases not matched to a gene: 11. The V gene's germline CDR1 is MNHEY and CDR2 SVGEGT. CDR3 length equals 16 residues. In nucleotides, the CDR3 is TGTGCCAGCAGTTTCAGGGGCGACAGGGCTACCTACGAGCAGTACTTC. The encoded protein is CASSFRGDRATYEQYF.

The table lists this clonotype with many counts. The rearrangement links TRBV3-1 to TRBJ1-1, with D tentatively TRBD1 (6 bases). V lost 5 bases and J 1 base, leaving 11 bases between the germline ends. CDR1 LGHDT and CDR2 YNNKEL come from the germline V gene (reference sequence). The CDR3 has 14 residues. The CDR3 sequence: CASSKRTENTEAFF. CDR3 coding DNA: TGTGCCAGCAGCAAGCGGACAGAGAACACTGAAGCTTTCTTT.

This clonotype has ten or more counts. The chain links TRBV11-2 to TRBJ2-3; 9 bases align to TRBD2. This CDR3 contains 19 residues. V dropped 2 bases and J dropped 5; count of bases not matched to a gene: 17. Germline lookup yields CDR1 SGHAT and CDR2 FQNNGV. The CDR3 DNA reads TGTGCCAGCAGCTTATATTTGAGGCCTATAGCGGGAGTCGGAGATACGCAGTATTTT. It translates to CASSLYLRPIAGVGDTQYF.

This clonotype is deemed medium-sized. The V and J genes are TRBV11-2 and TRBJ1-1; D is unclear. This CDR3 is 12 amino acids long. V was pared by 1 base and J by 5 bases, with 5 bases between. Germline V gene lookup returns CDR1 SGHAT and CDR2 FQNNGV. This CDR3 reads CASSLGRTEAFF. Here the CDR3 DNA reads TGTGCCAGCAGCTTAGGGCGAACTGAAGCTTTCTTT.

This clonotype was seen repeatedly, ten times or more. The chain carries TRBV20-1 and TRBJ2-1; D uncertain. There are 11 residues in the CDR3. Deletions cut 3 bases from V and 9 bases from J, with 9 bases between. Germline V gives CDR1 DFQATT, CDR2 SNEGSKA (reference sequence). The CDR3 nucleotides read TGCAGTGCTAGCCAAAGGGCTGAGCAGTTCTTC. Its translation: CSASQRAEQFF.

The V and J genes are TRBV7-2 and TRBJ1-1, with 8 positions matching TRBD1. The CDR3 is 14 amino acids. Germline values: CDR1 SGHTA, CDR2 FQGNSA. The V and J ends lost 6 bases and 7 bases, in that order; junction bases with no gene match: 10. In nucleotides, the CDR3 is TGTGCCAGCAGTCCCAGCAGGGGGCAGGGTGAAGCTTTCTTT. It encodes CASSPSRGQGEAFF.

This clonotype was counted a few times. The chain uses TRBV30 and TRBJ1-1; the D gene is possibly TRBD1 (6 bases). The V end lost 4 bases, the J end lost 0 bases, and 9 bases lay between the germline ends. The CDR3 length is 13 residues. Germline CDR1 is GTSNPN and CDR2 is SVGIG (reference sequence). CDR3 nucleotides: TGTGCCTGGATGAGGGGGATGAACACTGAAGCTTTCTTT. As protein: CAWMRGMNTEAFF.

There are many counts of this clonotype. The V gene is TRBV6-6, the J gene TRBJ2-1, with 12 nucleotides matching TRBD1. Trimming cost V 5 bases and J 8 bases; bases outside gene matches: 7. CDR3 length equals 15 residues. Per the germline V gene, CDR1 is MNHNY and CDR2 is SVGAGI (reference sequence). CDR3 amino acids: CASSDRDRGLDEQFF. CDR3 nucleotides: TGTGCCAGCAGTGACCGGGACAGGGGGCTCGATGAGCAGTTCTTC.

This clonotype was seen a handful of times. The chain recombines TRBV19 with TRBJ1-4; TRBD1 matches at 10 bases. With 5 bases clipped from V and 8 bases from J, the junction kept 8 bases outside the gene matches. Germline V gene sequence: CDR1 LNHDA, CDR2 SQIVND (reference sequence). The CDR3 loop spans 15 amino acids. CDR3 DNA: TGTGCCAGTAGTTCCGACAGGGGGCAGCGCGAAAAACTGTTTTTT. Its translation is CASSSDRGQREKLFF.